The 24 T cell receptor beta chains presented below share a single source sample, sequenced in a study of T cell responses to AZD1222 COVID-19 vaccine (dated by TCRdb to the early 2020s). The time point label, as the study defines it: baseline before first vaccination. The method was the immunoSEQ multiplex PCR assay. TCRdb carries this immuneACCESS record with in-frame sequences only. Its versions omit some clonotypes, under half of them owing to an unresolved V gene in the studies checked, with the rest unexplained. Present in this sample are about 150,000 clones, about 88% of which were seen just once. 5.1% of the sample is held by the ten biggest clonotypes. Sequences were derived from peripheral blood, sampled on day 0 of AZD1222 vaccination. The receptors here all came from an adult in good health.

The chain employs TRBV11-2 and TRBJ1-5, with D tentatively TRBD1 (6 bases). Germline V gives CDR1 SGHAT, CDR2 FQNNGV. V lost 1 base and J 8 bases, leaving 15 bases between the germline ends. This CDR3 region has 15 residues. The CDR3 sequence is CASSLGQGLFEPQHF. In DNA form, the CDR3 reads TGTGCCAGCAGCTTAGGGCAGGGGCTTTTTGAGCCCCAGCATTTT. The full variable domain, with the rest looked up from reference TRBV11-2 and TRBJ1-5, is EAGVAQSPRYKIIEKRQSVAFWCNPISGHATLYWYQQILGQGPKLLIQFQNNGVVDDSQLPKDRFSAERLKGVDSTLKIQPAKLEDSAVYLCASSLGQGLFEPQHFGDGTRLSIL.

The V gene is TRBV28, the J gene TRBJ1-2; D possibly corresponds to TRBD1 (6 bases). V gave up 6 bases and J gave up 4 bases, with 21 bases separating them. Germline lookup yields CDR1 MDHEN and CDR2 SYDVKM. This CDR3 has 16 residues. The CDR3 DNA reads as TGTGCCAGCAGCTCTAGGGGGATTCCACCCTTCTATGGCTACACCTTC. It encodes CASSSRGIPPFYGYTF.

This sequence joins TRBV10-2 and TRBJ2-1, with D tentatively TRBD2 (6 bases). Trimming stripped 7 bases from V and 6 bases from J, with 19 bases between. This CDR3 has 15 residues. From germline, CDR1 is WSHSY and CDR2 SAAADI. The chain's CDR3 is CASTPRAGRGNEQFF. The DNA for the CDR3 is TGCGCCAGCACCCCGCGGGCGGGACGGGGCAATGAGCAGTTCTTC.

The chain links TRBV5-4 to TRBJ1-2; 7 bases map to TRBD1. There are 16 residues in the CDR3. Germline V lookup: CDR1 SGHNT, CDR2 YYREEE (reference sequence). The ends lost 4 bases at V and 2 bases at J; junction bases unmatched: 11. DNA for the CDR3: TGTGCCAGCAGCCGGCACACAGGGGTCAACAACTATGGCTACACCTTC. Its protein is CASSRHTGVNNYGYTF.

This rearrangement joins TRBV19 to TRBJ2-1; D may be TRBD1 (5 bases). V lost 5 bases to trimming and J lost 9 bases, with 14 bases between them. Germline CDR1 and CDR2: LNHDA and SQIVND (reference sequence). The CDR3 totals 13 residues. The CDR3, as DNA: TGTGCCAGTAGTTCAGCAGGGTTGCTTGAGCAGTTCTTC. It yields the protein CASSSAGLLEQFF.

The chain carries TRBV19 and TRBJ2-1; 11 positions agree with TRBD2. From germline, CDR1 is LNHDA and CDR2 SQIVND (reference sequence). CDR3 length equals 18 residues. After removal of 8 bases from V and 0 bases from J, the junction contained 12 bases not matched to a gene. CDR3 amino acids: CASRRTSGRRRSYNEQFF. The CDR3 DNA reads as TGTGCCAGTCGTAGGACTAGCGGGCGCCGACGCTCCTACAATGAGCAGTTCTTC.

J is TRBJ1-2 and V is TRBV12-3 or TRBV12-4; 8 positions agree with TRBD1. Trimming at V came to 3 bases and at J to 5 bases, leaving 2 bases not matched to a gene. The CDR3 is made up of 13 amino acids. CDR3 protein: CASSLTGAYGYTF. For the CDR3, the DNA is TGTGCCAGCAGTTTGACAGGGGCATATGGCTACACCTTC.

CDR3 sequence reads: CASSSGQWGQFF. The DNA for the CDR3 is TGTGCCAGCAGTTCCGGGCAATGGGGACAGTTTTTT. This chain links TRBV28 with TRBJ1-4, with D possibly being TRBD1 (6 bases). Trimming left V 4 bases short and J 16 bases short, with 16 bases between. Per germline, CDR1 MDHEN and CDR2 SYDVKM. The CDR3 length is 12 residues.

The chain couples TRBV27 to TRBJ2-7, with 8 bases matching TRBD1. Germline CDR1 MNHEY, CDR2 SMNVEV (reference sequence). The CDR3 contains 16 residues. With V trimmed by 7 bases and J by 2 bases, 13 bases remained unmatched. CDR3 protein: CASTLGSRGLPYEQYF. The CDR3 DNA reads as TGTGCCAGCACCCTGGGTTCCAGGGGGCTCCCCTACGAGCAGTACTTC.

This sequence joins TRBV28 and TRBJ2-7; 10 bases are shared with TRBD1. The CDR3 loop spans 14 amino acids. CDR1 and CDR2 (germline): MDHEN, SYDVKM. J gave up 5 bases and V 4 bases, and 5 bases lay outside the gene matches. The CDR3 DNA follows: TGTGCCAGCAGTTCGGGACAGGGGAACGACGAGCAGTACTTC. Protein sequence: CASSSGQGNDEQYF.

Only one count was recorded for this clone. This chain connects TRBV6-4 to TRBJ2-1; 13 bases map to TRBD2. This CDR3 region has 15 residues. Trimming cost V 6 bases and J 8 bases; bases outside gene matches: 7. Germline V gene data show CDR1 as MRHNA and CDR2 as SNTAGT. The CDR3 sequence: CASSPGTSGAHEQFF. Here the CDR3 DNA reads TGTGCCAGCAGCCCCGGGACTAGCGGGGCACATGAGCAGTTCTTC.

J is TRBJ1-2 and V is TRBV11-2, with a possible D match to TRBD1 (6 bases). Trimming pared 5 bases from V and 2 bases from J, leaving 15 bases between. The CDR3 runs 15 residues. Germline V CDR1 and CDR2: SGHAT, FQNNGV. The CDR3 region is CASSGQWGANYGYTF. CDR3 DNA: TGTGCCAGCAGCGGCCAGTGGGGGGCCAACTATGGCTACACCTTC.

DNA for the CDR3: TGTGCTAGTGGTTTGGCGGCTAGCGGATTCACAGATACGCAGTATTTT. It yields the protein CASGLAASGFTDTQYF. The chain couples TRBV12-5 to TRBJ2-3; TRBD2 agrees at 7 bases. V was clipped by 1 base and J by 2 bases; unmatched bases: 6. There are 16 residues in the CDR3. The germline CDR1 and CDR2 sequences are LGHNT and FRNRAP.

The chain joins TRBV19 to TRBJ2-1; the match to TRBD2 covers 12 bases. The CDR3 totals 17 residues. J gave up 7 bases and V 0 bases, and 7 bases lay outside the gene matches. Germline V gene lookup returns CDR1 LNHDA and CDR2 SQIVND (reference sequence). CDR3: CASSIDPTSGGYNEQFF. The CDR3 DNA sequence: TGTGCCAGTAGTATAGACCCGACTAGCGGGGGTTATAATGAGCAGTTCTTC.

J is TRBJ2-7 and V is TRBV13; 7 nucleotides match TRBD1. Unmatched junction bases numbered 16, after V lost 5 bases and J lost 3 bases. CDR3 length: 17 amino acids. CDR1 is PRHDT, CDR2 FYEKMQ, per germline (reference sequence). CDR3 loop: CASSLNPLGQIHYEQYF. The CDR3 bases are TGTGCCAGCAGCCTAAACCCCCTGGGACAGATCCACTACGAGCAGTACTTC.

The chain has TRBV15 and TRBJ2-3; a possible D gene is TRBD2 (5 bases). From germline, CDR1 is LNHNV and CDR2 YYDKDF (reference sequence). The CDR3 is 14 residues long. Trimming cost V 1 base and J 4 bases, with 9 bases left between them. This CDR3 is CATSRALAADTQYF. CDR3 nucleotide sequence: TGTGCCACCAGCAGAGCGCTAGCTGCAGATACGCAGTATTTT.

The chain carries TRBV5-4 and TRBJ2-1; 14 nucleotides line up with TRBD2. Germline V gives CDR1 SGHNT, CDR2 YYREEE (reference sequence). The CDR3 is 18 amino acids. V gave up 4 bases and J gave up 7 bases; unmatched junction bases: 13. The CDR3 loop reads CASSLGTSGRARGNEQFF. The CDR3 region has the DNA TGTGCCAGCAGCCTCGGGACTAGCGGGAGAGCTAGAGGGAATGAGCAGTTCTTC.

J is TRBJ1-3 and V is TRBV10-3; D remains ambiguous. Trimming pared 3 bases from V and 3 bases from J, leaving 12 bases between. The CDR3 extends over 15 amino acids. CDR1 is ENHRY and CDR2 is SYGVKD in the germline V gene. The CDR3 sequence: CAISDVKSVGNTIYF. Written as DNA, the CDR3 is TGTGCCATCAGTGACGTGAAGTCGGTTGGAAACACCATATATTTT.

The rearrangement joins TRBV5-1 to TRBJ2-7, with TRBD1 matching over 8 bases. V lost 4 bases, J lost 0 bases, and 6 bases stayed unmatched. The CDR3 has 15 residues. Per germline, CDR1 SGHRS and CDR2 YFSETQ. The CDR3 loop is CASSKDRASSYEQYF. In nucleotides, the CDR3 is TGCGCCAGCAGCAAGGACAGGGCGAGCTCCTACGAGCAGTACTTC.

The chain joins TRBV19 to TRBJ2-7; D is possibly TRBD2 (7 bases). V was shortened by 8 bases and J by 4 bases, with 18 bases between the two germline ends. This CDR3 has 14 residues. CDR1 and CDR2 from the germline V gene are LNHDA and SQIVND (reference sequence). The CDR3 DNA sequence: TGTGCCAGTTCCTGGGGGGGCGCCGGGTACGAGCAGTACTTC. This encodes CASSWGGAGYEQYF.

The chain employs TRBV28 and TRBJ1-6; D gene unclear. Trimming cost V 6 bases and J 7 bases, with 16 bases left between them. From germline, CDR1 is MDHEN and CDR2 SYDVKM. The CDR3 totals 15 residues. In nucleotides, the CDR3 is TGTGCCAGCAGCACCAACCGGGTCCCGAATTCACCCCTCCACTTT. Translated: CASSTNRVPNSPLHF.

The CDR3 bases are TGTGCCAGCTCACCACCCGGGGTACCCTACGAGCAGTACTTC. Residues: CASSPPGVPYEQYF. The chain couples TRBV18 to TRBJ2-7; D may be TRBD2 (5 bases). Trimming removed 0 bases at V and 2 bases at J, with 8 bases between. The CDR3 has 14 amino acids. CDR1 and CDR2 from the germline V gene are KGHSH and LQKENI.

The V and J genes are TRBV5-1 and TRBJ2-1; perhaps TRBD2 as D (5 bases). V was trimmed by 1 base and J by 8 bases, leaving 7 bases between them. The CDR3 consists of 12 residues. Germline V lookup: CDR1 SGHRS, CDR2 YFSETQ. The CDR3 coding sequence is TGCGCCAGCAGCTTGAAAGCGGATGAGCAGTTCTTC. It codes for CASSLKADEQFF.

The rearrangement links TRBV5-4 to TRBJ2-5; D is unclear. In germline, CDR1 is SGHNT, CDR2 YYREEE (reference sequence). V was trimmed by 5 bases and J by 5 bases, leaving 10 bases between them. The CDR3 runs 12 residues. This CDR3 is CASSSTRETQYF. The CDR3 coding sequence is TGTGCCAGCAGTTCCACCCGGGAGACCCAGTACTTC.